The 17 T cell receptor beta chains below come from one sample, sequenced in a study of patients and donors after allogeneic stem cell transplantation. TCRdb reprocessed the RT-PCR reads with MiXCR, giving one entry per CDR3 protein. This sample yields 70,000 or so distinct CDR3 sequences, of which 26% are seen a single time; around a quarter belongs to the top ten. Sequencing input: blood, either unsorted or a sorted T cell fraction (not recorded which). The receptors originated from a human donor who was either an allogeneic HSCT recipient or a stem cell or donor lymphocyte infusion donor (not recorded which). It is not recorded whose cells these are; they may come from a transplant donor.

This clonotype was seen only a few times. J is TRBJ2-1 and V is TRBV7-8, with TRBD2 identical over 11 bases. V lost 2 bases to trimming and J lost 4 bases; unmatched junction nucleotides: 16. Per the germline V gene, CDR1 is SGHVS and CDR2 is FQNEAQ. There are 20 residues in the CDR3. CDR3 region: CASSLSFRLAGMPLYNEQFF. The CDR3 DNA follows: TGTGCCAGCAGCTTAAGTTTCCGACTAGCGGGAATGCCTTTGTACAATGAGCAGTTCTTC.

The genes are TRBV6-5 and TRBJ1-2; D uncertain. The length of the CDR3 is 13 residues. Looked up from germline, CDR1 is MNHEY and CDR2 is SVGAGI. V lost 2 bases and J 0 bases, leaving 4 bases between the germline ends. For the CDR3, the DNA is TGTGCCAGCAGTTACACACCTAACTATGGCTACACCTTC. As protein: CASSYTPNYGYTF.

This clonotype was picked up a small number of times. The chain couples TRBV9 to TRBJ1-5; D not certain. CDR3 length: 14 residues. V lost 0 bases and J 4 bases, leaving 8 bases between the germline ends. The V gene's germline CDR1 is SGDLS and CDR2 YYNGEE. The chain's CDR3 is CASSVDGRNQPQHF. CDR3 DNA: TGTGCCAGCAGCGTAGATGGCCGAAATCAGCCCCAGCATTTT.

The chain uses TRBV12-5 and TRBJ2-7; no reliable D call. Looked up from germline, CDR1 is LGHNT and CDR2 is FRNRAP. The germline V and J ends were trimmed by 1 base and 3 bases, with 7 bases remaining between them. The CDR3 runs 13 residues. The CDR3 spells CASGLAYNYEQYF. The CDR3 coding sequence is TGTGCTAGTGGTTTGGCGTACAACTACGAGCAGTACTTC. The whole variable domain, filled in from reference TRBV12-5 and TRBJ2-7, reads DARVTQTPRHKVTEMGQEVTMRCQPILGHNTVFWYRQTMMQGLELLAYFRNRAPLDDSGMPKDRFSAEMPDATLATLKIQPSEPRDSAVYFCASGLAYNYEQYFGPGTRLTVT.

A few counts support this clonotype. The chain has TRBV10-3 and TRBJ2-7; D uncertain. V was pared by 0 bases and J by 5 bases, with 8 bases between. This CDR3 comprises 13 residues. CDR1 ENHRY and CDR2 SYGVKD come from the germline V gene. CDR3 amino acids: CAISESNVDEQYF. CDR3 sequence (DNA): TGTGCCATCAGTGAGTCAAATGTTGACGAGCAGTACTTC.

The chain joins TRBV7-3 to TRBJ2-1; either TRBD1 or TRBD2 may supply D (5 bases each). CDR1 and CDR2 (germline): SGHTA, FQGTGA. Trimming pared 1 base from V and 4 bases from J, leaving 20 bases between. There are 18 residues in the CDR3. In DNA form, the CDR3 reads TGTGCCAGCAGCTTAAAGCCTCGGTGGCTAGCAGGGTACAATGAGCAGTTCTTC. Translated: CASSLKPRWLAGYNEQFF.

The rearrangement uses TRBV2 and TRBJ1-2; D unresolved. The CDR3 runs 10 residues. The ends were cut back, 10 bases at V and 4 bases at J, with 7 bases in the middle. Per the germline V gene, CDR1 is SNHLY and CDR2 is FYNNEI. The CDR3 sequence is CATQSYGYTF. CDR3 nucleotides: TGTGCCACACAGTCCTATGGCTACACCTTC.

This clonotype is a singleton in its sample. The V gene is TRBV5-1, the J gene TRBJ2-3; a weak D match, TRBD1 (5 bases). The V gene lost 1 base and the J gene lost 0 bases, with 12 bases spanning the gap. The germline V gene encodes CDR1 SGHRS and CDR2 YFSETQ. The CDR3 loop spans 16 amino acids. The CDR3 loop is CASSLSSGQSTDTQYF. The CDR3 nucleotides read TGCGCCAGCAGCTTGTCTTCAGGGCAAAGCACAGATACGCAGTATTTT.

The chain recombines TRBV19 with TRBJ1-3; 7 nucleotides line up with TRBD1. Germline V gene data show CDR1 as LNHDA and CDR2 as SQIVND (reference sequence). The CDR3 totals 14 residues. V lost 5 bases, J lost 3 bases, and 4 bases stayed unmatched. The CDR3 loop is CASSSGDSGNTIYF. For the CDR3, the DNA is TGTGCCAGTAGTTCCGGGGACAGTGGAAACACCATATATTTT.

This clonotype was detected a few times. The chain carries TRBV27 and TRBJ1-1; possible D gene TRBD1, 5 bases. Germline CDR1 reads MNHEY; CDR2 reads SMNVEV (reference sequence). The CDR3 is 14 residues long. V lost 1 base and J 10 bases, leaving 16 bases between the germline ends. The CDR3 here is CASSLYRMGELAFF. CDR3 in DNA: TGTGCCAGCAGTTTATACCGGATGGGGGAGTTAGCTTTCTTT.

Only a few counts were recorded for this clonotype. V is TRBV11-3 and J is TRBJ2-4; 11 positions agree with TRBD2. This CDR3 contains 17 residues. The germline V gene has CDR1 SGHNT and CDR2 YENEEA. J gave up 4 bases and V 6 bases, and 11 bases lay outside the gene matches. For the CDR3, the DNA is TGTGCCAGCAGGCCTAACACTAGCGGGAGTGCAAAAAACATTCAGTACTTC. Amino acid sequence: CASRPNTSGSAKNIQYF. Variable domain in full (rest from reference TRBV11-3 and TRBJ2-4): EAGVVQSPRYKIIEKKQPVAFWCNPISGHNTLYWYLQNLGQGPELLIRYENEEAVDDSQLPKDRFSAERLKGVDSTLKIQPAELGDSAVYLCASRPNTSGSAKNIQYFGAGTRLSVL.

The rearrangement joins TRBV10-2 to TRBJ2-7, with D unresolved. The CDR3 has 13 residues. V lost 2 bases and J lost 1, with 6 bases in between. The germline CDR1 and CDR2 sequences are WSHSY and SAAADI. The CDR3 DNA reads TGCGCCAGCAGTGAGGATACTTCCTACGAGCAGTACTTC. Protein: CASSEDTSYEQYF.

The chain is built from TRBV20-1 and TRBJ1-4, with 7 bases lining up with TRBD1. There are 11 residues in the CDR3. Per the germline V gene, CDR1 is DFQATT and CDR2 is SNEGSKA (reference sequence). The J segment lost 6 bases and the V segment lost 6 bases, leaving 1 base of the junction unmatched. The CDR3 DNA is TGCAGTGCCGACAGGGATGAAAAACTGTTTTTT. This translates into CSADRDEKLFF.

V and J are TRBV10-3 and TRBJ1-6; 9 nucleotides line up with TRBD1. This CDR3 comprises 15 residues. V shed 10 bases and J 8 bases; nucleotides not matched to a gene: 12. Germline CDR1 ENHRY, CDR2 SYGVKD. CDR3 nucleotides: TGTGCCAGCACCGGGACAGGGCCCCGGGATTCACCCCTCCACTTT. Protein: CASTGTGPRDSPLHF.

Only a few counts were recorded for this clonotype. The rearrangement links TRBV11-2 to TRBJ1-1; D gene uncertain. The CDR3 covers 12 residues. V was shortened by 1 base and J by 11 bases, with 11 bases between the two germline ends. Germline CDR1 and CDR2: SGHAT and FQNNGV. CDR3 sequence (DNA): TGTGCCAGCAGCTTAGGATACCCTCGGGCTTTCTTT. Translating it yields CASSLGYPRAFF.

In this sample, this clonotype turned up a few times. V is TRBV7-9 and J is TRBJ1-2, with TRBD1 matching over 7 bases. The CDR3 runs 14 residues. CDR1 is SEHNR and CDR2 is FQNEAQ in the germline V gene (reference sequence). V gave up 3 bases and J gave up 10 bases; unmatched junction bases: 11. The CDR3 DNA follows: TGTGCCAGCAGCTTGTACAGGGGACGGATTCTCTACACCTTC. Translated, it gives CASSLYRGRILYTF.

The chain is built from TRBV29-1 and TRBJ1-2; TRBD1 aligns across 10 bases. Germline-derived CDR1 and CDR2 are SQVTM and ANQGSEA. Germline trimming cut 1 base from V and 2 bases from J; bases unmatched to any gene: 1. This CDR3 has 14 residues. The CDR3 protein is CSVEGQGANYGYTF. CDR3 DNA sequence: TGCAGCGTTGAAGGACAGGGGGCAAACTATGGCTACACCTTC.